The 26 T cell receptor beta chains below come from one sample, sequenced in a study of blood T cell repertoires in COVID-19. Produced via immunoSEQ multiplex PCR; TCRdb's table is partial and in-frame only. The sample carries around 700,000 clones, more than 80% recorded once. The specimen sequenced was peripheral blood. The receptors stem from a woman under 30 with acute or convalescent COVID-19.

The chain uses TRBV5-1 and TRBJ2-7, with 8 positions matching TRBD1. Germline V lookup: CDR1 SGHRS, CDR2 YFSETQ. V lost 1 base and J lost 0; bases outside the gene matches: 6. The CDR3 is made up of 16 amino acids. CDR3 coding DNA: TGCGCCAGCAGCTTGATGGTACAGGGGGGCTCCTACGAGCAGTACTTC. This gives the protein CASSLMVQGGSYEQYF.

The chain recombines TRBV6-4 with TRBJ1-4; D is undetermined. V dropped 3 bases and J dropped 8 bases, with 19 bases sitting between them. Germline V gives CDR1 MRHNA, CDR2 SNTAGT. CDR3 length: 16 amino acids. CDR3 coding DNA: TGTGCCAGCAGTGAAGGGCCAGGAGGTAGCTCGGAAAAACTGTTTTTT. Its translation is CASSEGPGGSSEKLFF.

The V and J genes are TRBV29-1 and TRBJ1-4; TRBD1 might be the D (6 bases). Per germline, CDR1 SQVTM and CDR2 ANQGSEA. This CDR3 is built from 13 residues. With 4 bases removed from V and 2 bases from J, the gap between germline ends came to 8 bases. The CDR3 DNA reads TGCAGCGTTGCGGGACACACTAATGAAAAACTGTTTTTT. It translates to CSVAGHTNEKLFF.

V gene TRBV6-6 combines with J gene TRBJ1-2, with D perhaps matching TRBD1 (6 bases). Germline V gene lookup returns CDR1 MNHNY and CDR2 SVGAGI (reference sequence). This CDR3 region has 14 residues. The V end was cut by 9 bases, the J end by 1 base, with 15 bases between. The CDR3: CASTGLTFNYGYTF. The CDR3 coding sequence is TGTGCCAGTACAGGGCTAACTTTTAACTATGGCTACACCTTC.

The gene calls are TRBV5-6 and TRBJ2-5; 10 positions match TRBD2. J was trimmed by 5 bases and V by 0 bases; bases with no gene match: 1. Germline CDR1 is SGHDT and CDR2 is YYEEEE. The CDR3 loop spans 14 amino acids. The CDR3 sequence is CASSLDSGGETQYF. The DNA of the CDR3 is TGTGCCAGCAGCTTGGATAGCGGGGGGGAGACCCAGTACTTC.

The rearrangement links TRBV19 to TRBJ2-1; 9 bases fit TRBD2. This CDR3 contains 15 residues. The ends lost 3 bases at V and 10 bases at J; junction bases unmatched: 10. CDR1 is LNHDA and CDR2 is SQIVND in the germline V gene (reference sequence). CDR3 in amino acids: CASSMAGGLAVEQFF. Written as DNA, the CDR3 is TGTGCCAGTAGTATGGCGGGGGGGCTAGCGGTCGAGCAGTTCTTC.

The gene calls are TRBV15 and TRBJ1-1; TRBD1 matches 8 bases. Germline V CDR1 and CDR2: LNHNV, YYDKDF (reference sequence). V gave up 2 bases and J gave up 1 base; unmatched junction bases: 3. The CDR3 length is 15 residues. The CDR3 DNA is TGTGCCACCAGCAGAAAGGGACAGGCGAACACTGAAGCTTTCTTT. It codes for CATSRKGQANTEAFF.

This chain connects TRBV27 to TRBJ1-2, with TRBD1 matching 8 bases. The V gene's germline CDR1 is MNHEY and CDR2 SMNVEV (reference sequence). This CDR3 spans 12 amino acids. V shed 4 bases and J 5 bases; nucleotides not matched to a gene: 0. DNA for the CDR3: TGTGCCAGCAGTTACAGGGGGTATGGCTACACCTTC. Residues: CASSYRGYGYTF.

The V and J genes are TRBV19 and TRBJ2-5; 8 bases align to TRBD1. With 5 bases clipped from V and 4 bases from J, the junction kept 9 bases outside the gene matches. The V gene's germline CDR1 is LNHDA and CDR2 SQIVND (reference sequence). This CDR3 region has 15 residues. CDR3 DNA sequence: TGTGCCAGTAGTTCGGGCAGGGGGCACCTAGAGACCCAGTACTTC. Protein sequence: CASSSGRGHLETQYF.

V usage is TRBV6-5 and J usage is TRBJ1-5, with D possibly being TRBD1 (5 bases). Trimming removed 10 bases at V and 7 bases at J, with 14 bases between. CDR3 length: 12 residues. Per germline, CDR1 MNHEY and CDR2 SVGAGI. As DNA, the CDR3 is TGTGCCACGGGGGGGGTTGGGCAGCCCCAGCATTTT. The encoded protein is CATGGVGQPQHF.

The chain combines TRBV6-1 with TRBJ2-1; TRBD1 agrees at 10 bases. J lost 3 bases, V lost 3 bases, and 2 bases had no gene match. The CDR3 spans 15 residues. CDR1 is MNHNS, CDR2 SASEGT, per germline. The CDR3: CASSEGTGVYNEQFF. In DNA, the CDR3 is TGTGCCAGCAGTGAGGGGACAGGGGTCTACAATGAGCAGTTCTTC.

The chain is built from TRBV6-5 and TRBJ1-4; D is unresolved. Trimming left V 0 bases short and J 3 bases short, with 8 bases between. The CDR3 runs to 15 residues. The V gene's germline CDR1 is MNHEY and CDR2 SVGAGI. The CDR3 here is CASSYSRVANEKLFF. DNA for the CDR3: TGTGCCAGCAGTTACTCGAGAGTTGCTAATGAAAAACTGTTTTTT.

The CDR3 sequence: CAISRGRGRGFFTDTQYF. CDR3 sequence (DNA): TGCGCCATTTCGCGGGGGCGGGGCCGGGGGTTTTTCACAGATACGCAGTATTTT. V and J are TRBV5-1 and TRBJ2-3; TRBD2 is a possible D gene (7 bases). Germline assignment: CDR1 SGHRS and CDR2 YFSETQ. The CDR3 sequence is 18 residues long. Trimming pared 9 bases from V and 2 bases from J, leaving 28 bases between.

V gene TRBV10-3 combines with J gene TRBJ1-2, with D possibly matching TRBD1 (6 bases). V lost 2 bases and J lost 1, with 23 bases in between. The V gene's germline CDR1 is ENHRY and CDR2 SYGVKD. This CDR3 contains 19 residues. CDR3 DNA: TGTGCCATCAGTGAGACAGGGATTTCTCCTGTCTCACTTAACTATGGCTACACCTTC. It yields the protein CAISETGISPVSLNYGYTF.

V and J are TRBV3-1 (or the pseudogene TRBV3-2) and TRBJ2-1; 14 bases agree with TRBD2. The ends lost 6 bases at V and 8 bases at J; junction bases unmatched: 12. CDR1 and CDR2 from the germline V gene are LGHDT and YNNKEL (reference sequence). This CDR3 contains 17 residues. The CDR3: CASSLRLAGGLEDEQFF. The DNA of the CDR3 is TGTGCCAGCAGTCTAAGACTAGCGGGGGGGCTCGAGGATGAGCAGTTCTTC.

The chain links TRBV4-3 to TRBJ2-7; perhaps TRBD2 as D (6 bases). The CDR3 runs 14 residues. The germline CDR1 and CDR2 sequences are LGHNA and YSLEER. With 0 bases removed from V and 6 bases from J, the gap between germline ends came to 12 bases. CDR3 in amino acids: CASSQDLLAGEQYF. The CDR3, as DNA: TGCGCCAGCAGCCAAGACCTACTAGCAGGCGAGCAGTACTTC.

This clone came up once. V usage is TRBV5-6 and J usage is TRBJ2-7; tentative D call: TRBD1 (6 bases). V lost 2 bases and J lost 1, with 16 bases in between. Looked up from germline, CDR1 is SGHDT and CDR2 is YYEEEE. The CDR3 contains 16 residues. The CDR3 region has the DNA TGTGCCAGCAGCTTAGCCACAGGGCTAGTTTCCTACGAGCAGTACTTC. As protein: CASSLATGLVSYEQYF. Complete variable domain (other parts from reference TRBV5-6 and TRBJ2-7): DAGVTQSPTHLIKTRGQQVTLRCSPKSGHDTVSWYQQALGQGPQFIFQYYEEEERQRGNFPDRFSGHQFPNYSSELNVNALLLGDSALYLCASSLATGLVSYEQYFGPGTRLTVT.

This chain uses TRBV10-3 with TRBJ2-4, with TRBD1 matching 7 bases. J lost 1 base, V lost 2 bases, and 14 bases had no gene match. Germline CDR1 is ENHRY and CDR2 is SYGVKD. This CDR3 is 19 amino acids long. DNA for the CDR3: TGTGCCATCAGTGAGGAGGGGGCTTCAGGATCCTCGGCCAAAAACATTCAGTACTTC. The encoded protein is CAISEEGASGSSAKNIQYF.

V gene TRBV5-1 combines with J gene TRBJ2-7; D possibly corresponds to TRBD2 (6 bases). Per germline, CDR1 SGHRS and CDR2 YFSETQ. V was cut by 4 bases and J by 2 bases, with 13 bases left in between. The CDR3 runs 14 residues. The CDR3 DNA is TGCGCCAGCAGCCTCGGGACTCCAGCCTACGAGCAGTACTTC. Protein sequence: CASSLGTPAYEQYF.

The chain combines TRBV5-1 with TRBJ2-3; 7 nucleotides align to TRBD1. Germline-derived CDR1 and CDR2 are SGHRS and YFSETQ. This CDR3 is 16 amino acids long. V lost 3 bases to trimming and J lost 2 bases; unmatched junction nucleotides: 9. CDR3 residues: CASSYTTGPLTDTQYF. In DNA, the CDR3 is TGCGCCAGCAGCTACACGACAGGGCCCCTCACAGATACGCAGTATTTT.

This chain connects TRBV11-2 to TRBJ2-2; TRBD1 aligns across 9 bases. The germline gives CDR1 SGHAT, CDR2 FQNNGV. The CDR3 runs to 16 residues. V shed 5 bases and J 4 bases; nucleotides not matched to a gene: 8. CDR3 sequence reads: CASSLTGGKSTGELFF. In DNA, the CDR3 is TGTGCCAGCAGCCTTACAGGGGGCAAATCCACCGGGGAGCTGTTTTTT.

V gene TRBV18 combines with J gene TRBJ2-7; 7 bases fit TRBD1. CDR1 is KGHSH, CDR2 LQKENI, per germline. The CDR3 covers 15 residues. V trimming: 1 base; J trimming: 5 bases; junction bases outside the gene matches: 8. In nucleotides, the CDR3 is TGTGCCAGCTCACCACGAAGGGACAGCTTTGACGAGCAGTACTTC. Residues: CASSPRRDSFDEQYF.

The chain is built from TRBV29-1 and TRBJ1-1; 9 nucleotides agree with TRBD1. Germline trimming cut 8 bases from V and 5 bases from J; bases unmatched to any gene: 18. This CDR3 comprises 16 residues. The V gene's germline CDR1 is SQVTM and CDR2 ANQGSEA. CDR3 sequence (DNA): TGCAGCCTTATTACAGGGGGCCACGGGTTAGAGACTGAAGCTTTCTTT. It specifies CSLITGGHGLETEAFF.

V is TRBV5-1 and J is TRBJ1-2, with D perhaps matching TRBD1 (6 bases). Germline V gene data show CDR1 as SGHRS and CDR2 as YFSETQ. V was clipped by 1 base and J by 3 bases, with 13 bases between them. The CDR3 is 15 residues long. Here the CDR3 reads CASSLWGGADYGYTF. As DNA, the CDR3 is TGCGCCAGCAGCTTGTGGGGGGGCGCCGACTATGGCTACACCTTC.

V and J are TRBV27 and TRBJ1-6; 11 bases agree with TRBD1. V gave up 6 bases and J gave up 9 bases; unmatched junction bases: 1. Germline values: CDR1 MNHEY, CDR2 SMNVEV (reference sequence). CDR3 length equals 13 residues. The CDR3, as DNA: TGTGCCAGCAGGGGACAGGGGGGTTCACCCCTCCACTTT. Translation: CASRGQGGSPLHF.

The chain uses TRBV29-1 and TRBJ1-1, with 7 nucleotides matching TRBD1. This CDR3 spans 13 amino acids. V shed 7 bases, J shed 5 bases, and the junction held 10 bases outside the gene matches. Germline CDR1 and CDR2: SQVTM and ANQGSEA. The CDR3 sequence is CSAGDSRRTEAFF. The CDR3 DNA reads TGCAGCGCTGGGGACAGCCGACGGACTGAAGCTTTCTTT.